This T cell receptor (beta chain) is drawn from a study of blood T cells in healthy people across ages. The CDR3 extends over 15 amino acids. Germline assignment: CDR1 SEHNR and CDR2 FQNEAQ (reference sequence). V was trimmed by 4 bases and J by 7 bases, leaving 17 bases between them. Combining a sample-barcoded 5' primer with a J-beta primer mix, a second PCR ran for roughly 7 to 12 cycles. The authors tagged each cDNA molecule using a template-switch adaptor with 12 random nucleotides. Each CDR3 protein is one row after TCRdb ran MiXCR on the 5' RACE reads. There are 1.5 million to 2 million distinct CDR3 sequences in the sample; about 50% occur only once, and less than 2.5% lies in the top ten.

The sequencing input was blood. This TCR derives from a woman aged 40 to 50 in good health. The chain uses TRBV7-9 and TRBJ2-1; D is perhaps TRBD2 (5 bases). CDR3 nucleotide sequence: TGTGCCAGCAGCTCGAAGTGGGGTAGCGTGAATGAGCAGTTCTTC. Amino acid sequence: CASSSKWGSVNEQFF.